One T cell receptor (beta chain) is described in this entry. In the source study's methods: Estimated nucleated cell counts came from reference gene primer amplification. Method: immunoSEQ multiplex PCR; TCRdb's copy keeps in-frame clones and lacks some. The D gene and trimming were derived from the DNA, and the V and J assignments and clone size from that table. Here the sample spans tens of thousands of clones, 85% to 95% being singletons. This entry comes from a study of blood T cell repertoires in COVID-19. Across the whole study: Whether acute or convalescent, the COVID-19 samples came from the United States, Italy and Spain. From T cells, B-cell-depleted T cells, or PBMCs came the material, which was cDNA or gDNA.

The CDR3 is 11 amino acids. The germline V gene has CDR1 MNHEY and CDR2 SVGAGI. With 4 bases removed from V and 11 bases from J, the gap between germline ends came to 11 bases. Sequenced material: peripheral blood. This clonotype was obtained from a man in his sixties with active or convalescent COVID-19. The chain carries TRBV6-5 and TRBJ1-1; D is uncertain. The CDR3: CASSSSVRAFF. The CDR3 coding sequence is TGTGCCAGCAGTTCATCAGTCAGGGCTTTCTTT.